Below, 7 T cell receptor beta chains from the same sample are listed, as sequenced in a study of spatial heterogeneity in lung cancer. This sample's time point: blood at routine non-recurrence follow-up after resection. TCRdb passed the 5' RACE reads through MiXCR, listing each CDR3 protein once. The sample has some 20,000 distinct CDR3 sequences; more than 8% are singletons. Material: PBMCs, obtained at follow-up. These receptors originate from a male donor with early-stage non-small cell lung cancer.

In its sample, this clonotype was seen many times. The V gene is TRBV6-4, the J gene TRBJ2-3, with TRBD1 identical over 8 bases. Germline V gene sequence: CDR1 MRHNA, CDR2 SNTAGT. J was trimmed by 1 base and V by 5 bases; bases with no gene match: 5. CDR3 length: 15 residues. The CDR3 DNA reads as TGTGCCAGCAGTCCGACAGGGGCAGGCACAGATACGCAGTATTTT. Encoded protein: CASSPTGAGTDTQYF.

The table lists this clonotype with many counts. The junction departs from germline at one end; a sequencing error may be responsible. The chain joins TRBV11-3 to TRBJ1-1; D remains ambiguous. CDR1 and CDR2 from the germline V gene are SGHNT and YENEEA. The CDR3 is 13 residues long. The CDR3 bases are TGTGCCAGCAGCTTAGATACCGGAACTGAAGCTTTTTTT. Protein: CASSLDTGTEAFF. The full variable domain, in which reference TRBV11-3 and TRBJ1-1 provide the parts outside the CDR3, is EAGVVQSPRYKIIEKKQPVAFWCNPISGHNTLYWYLQNLGQGPELLIRYENEEAVDDSQLPKDRFSAERLKGVDSTLKIQPAELGDSAVYLCASSLDTGTEAFFGQGTRLTVV.

This sequence joins TRBV4-2 and TRBJ1-5; the D gene is possibly TRBD1 (5 bases). This CDR3 is 15 amino acids long. Germline V gene sequence: CDR1 LGHNA, CDR2 YNFKEQ. Trimming left V 6 bases short and J 0 bases short, with 12 bases between. CDR3 DNA sequence: TGTGCCAGCAGGCCCGGGGGTTCTAGCAATCAGCCCCAGCATTTT. Residues: CASRPGGSSNQPQHF.

This clonotype was detected ten times or more. J is TRBJ1-1 and V is TRBV5-1; no firm D call. CDR1 and CDR2 (germline): SGHRS, YFSETQ. There are 15 residues in the CDR3. The V end was cut by 0 bases, the J end by 5 bases, with 14 bases between. Written as DNA, the CDR3 is TGCGCCAGCAGCTTGGGGTCTACCGTGGGTACTGAAGCTTTCTTT. Protein product: CASSLGSTVGTEAFF.

There are many counts of this clonotype. The rearrangement joins TRBV7-9 to TRBJ1-1, with D hard to call. V lost 4 bases and J 0 bases, leaving 12 bases between the germline ends. This CDR3 region has 15 residues. Germline CDR1 reads SEHNR; CDR2 reads FQNEAQ (reference sequence). CDR3 protein: CASSSKGGMNTEAFF. The CDR3 DNA reads as TGTGCCAGCAGCTCCAAGGGCGGAATGAACACTGAAGCTTTCTTT.

This clonotype was seen at least ten times. V gene TRBV25-1 combines with J gene TRBJ2-7; tentatively, D is TRBD1 (6 bases). There are 15 residues in the CDR3. Germline CDR1 MGHDK, CDR2 SYGVNS. Trimming pared 4 bases from V and 0 bases from J, leaving 13 bases between. CDR3 residues: CASSAGDLSSYEQYF. The CDR3 DNA reads as TGTGCCAGCAGTGCAGGGGACCTGAGCTCCTACGAGCAGTACTTC.

In its sample, this clonotype is medium-sized. The CDR3 DNA follows: TGTGCCAGCAGTTACCCCCCCTGGGGCGGGGGGCATCTGTTCTTC. Translating it yields CASSYPPWGGGHLFF. J is TRBJ2-1 and V is TRBV6-2 or TRBV6-3; 8 bases agree with TRBD2. The germline V gene has CDR1 MNHEY and CDR2 SVGEGT. With V trimmed by 2 bases and J by 15 bases, 15 bases remained unmatched. This CDR3 is 15 amino acids long.